The 8 T cell receptor beta chains below were found in one sample sequenced in a study of chemoradiotherapy in HPV16-positive cancers. Measured with immunoSEQ multiplex PCR; TCRdb has only the in-frame clones, and not every one. Seen here are roughly 24,000 clones, roughly 92% observed once, and the top ten hold roughly 17%. Sequenced here: blood, sampled from a patient who underwent chemoradiotherapy. The source of these receptors is a human donor with HPV-associated anogenital cancer.

The chain employs TRBV19 and TRBJ2-1, with 7 bases fitting TRBD2. This CDR3 region has 16 residues. CDR1 is LNHDA, CDR2 SQIVND, per germline (reference sequence). V lost 3 bases and J lost 5; bases outside the gene matches: 10. The CDR3 region has the DNA TGTGCCAGTAGTATGGTACCTAGCGGAAGACACAATGAGCAGTTCTTC. It is translated as CASSMVPSGRHNEQFF.

The chain uses TRBV7-6 and TRBJ2-3; D is ambiguous. The length of the CDR3 is 15 residues. Per germline, CDR1 SGHVS and CDR2 FNYEAQ. V lost 5 bases and J lost 2, with 14 bases in between. In DNA form, the CDR3 reads TGTGCCAGCAGCAGGACCCGGGCCACCACAGATACGCAGTATTTT. This translates into CASSRTRATTDTQYF. Full variable domain (outside the CDR3, taken from reference TRBV7-6 and TRBJ2-3): GAGVSQSPRYKVTKRGQDVALRCDPISGHVSLYWYRQALGQGPEFLTYFNYEAQQDKSGLPNDRFSAERPEGSISTLTIQRTEQRDSAMYRCASSRTRATTDTQYFGPGTRLTVL.

This sequence joins TRBV11-2 and TRBJ2-5, with 9 positions matching TRBD2. After removal of 5 bases from V and 5 bases from J, the junction contained 12 bases not matched to a gene. The CDR3 contains 16 residues. CDR1 and CDR2 from the germline V gene are SGHAT and FQNNGV. The CDR3 reads CASSPRNSGSVETQYF. The CDR3 nucleotides read TGTGCCAGCAGCCCCAGAAATAGCGGGAGTGTGGAGACCCAGTACTTC. Filled out from reference TRBV11-2 and TRBJ2-5, the complete variable domain reads EAGVAQSPRYKIIEKRQSVAFWCNPISGHATLYWYQQILGQGPKLLIQFQNNGVVDDSQLPKDRFSAERLKGVDSTLKIQPAKLEDSAVYLCASSPRNSGSVETQYFGPGTRLLVL.

The rearrangement links TRBV7-9 to TRBJ2-1; 10 bases fit TRBD1. V gave up 1 base and J gave up 0 bases; unmatched junction bases: 0. Germline V gene sequence: CDR1 SEHNR, CDR2 FQNEAQ (reference sequence). CDR3 length: 16 amino acids. The CDR3 reads CASSLGTGGSYNEQFF. The CDR3 DNA follows: TGTGCCAGCAGCTTAGGGACAGGGGGCTCCTACAATGAGCAGTTCTTC.

V gene TRBV18 combines with J gene TRBJ2-2, with 10 bases identical to TRBD1. CDR3 length: 16 amino acids. Per germline, CDR1 KGHSH and CDR2 LQKENI. The V segment lost 4 bases and the J segment 2 bases; nucleotides outside the gene matches: 4. CDR3 residues: CASSRGTGENTGELFF. CDR3 sequence (DNA): TGTGCCAGCTCACGCGGGACAGGGGAAAACACCGGGGAGCTGTTTTTT.

The DNA for the CDR3 is TGCGCCAGCAGCCCCTTCAGGGGCGCTGAAGCTTTCTTT. Its protein product is CASSPFRGAEAFF. The J gene is TRBJ1-1, the V gene TRBV4-3; tentatively, D is TRBD1 (6 bases). The CDR3 has 13 amino acids. Trimming removed 4 bases at V and 6 bases at J, with 12 bases between. The germline gives CDR1 LGHNA, CDR2 YSLEER.

The genes are TRBV9 and TRBJ1-3; D ambiguous. The CDR3 has 15 residues. Germline lookup yields CDR1 SGDLS and CDR2 YYNGEE. V was clipped by 0 bases and J by 3 bases, with 10 bases between them. Here the CDR3 DNA reads TGTGCCAGCAGCGTAGTCGGCATAAGTGGAAACACCATATATTTT. This gives the protein CASSVVGISGNTIYF.

V gene TRBV6-5 combines with J gene TRBJ2-1, with no clear D. CDR1 and CDR2 (germline): MNHEY, SVGAGI. The CDR3 has 12 amino acids. Trimming took off 5 bases at V and 11 bases at J, with 13 bases between the two ends. CDR3: CASSRSPGKQFF. In nucleotides, the CDR3 is TGTGCCAGCAGTAGATCCCCTGGTAAGCAGTTCTTC.